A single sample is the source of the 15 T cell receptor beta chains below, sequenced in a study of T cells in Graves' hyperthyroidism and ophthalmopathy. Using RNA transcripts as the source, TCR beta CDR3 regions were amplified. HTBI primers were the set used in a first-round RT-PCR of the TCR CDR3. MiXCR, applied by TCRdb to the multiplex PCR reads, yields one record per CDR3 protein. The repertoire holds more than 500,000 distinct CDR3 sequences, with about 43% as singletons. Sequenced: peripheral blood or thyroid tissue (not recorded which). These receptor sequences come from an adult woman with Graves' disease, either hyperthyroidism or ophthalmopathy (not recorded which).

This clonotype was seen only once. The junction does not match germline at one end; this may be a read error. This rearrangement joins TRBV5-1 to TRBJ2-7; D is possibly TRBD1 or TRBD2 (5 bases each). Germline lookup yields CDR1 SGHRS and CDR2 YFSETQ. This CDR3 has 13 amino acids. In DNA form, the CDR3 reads TGTGCCGGCAGCTTGGGAGTAGGGGTAGAGCAGTACTTC. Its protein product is CAGSLGVGVEQYF. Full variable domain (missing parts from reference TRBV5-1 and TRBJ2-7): KAGVTQTPRYLIKTRGQQVTLSCSPISGHRSVSWYQQTPGQGLQFLFEYFSETQRNKGNFPGRFSGRQFSNSRSEMNVSTLELGDSALYLCAGSLGVGVEQYFGPGTRLTVT.

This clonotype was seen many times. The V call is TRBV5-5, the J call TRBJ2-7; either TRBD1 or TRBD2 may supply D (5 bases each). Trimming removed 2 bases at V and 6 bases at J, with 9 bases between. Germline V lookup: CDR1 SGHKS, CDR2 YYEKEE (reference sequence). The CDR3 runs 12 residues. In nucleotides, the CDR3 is TGTGCCAGCAGCTTAGAGGGGATCGAGCAGTACTTC. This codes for CASSLEGIEQYF. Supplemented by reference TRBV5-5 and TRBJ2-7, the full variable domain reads DAGVTQSPTHLIKTRGQQVTLRCSPISGHKSVSWYQQVLGQGPQFIFQYYEKEERGRGNFPDRFSARQFPNYSSELNVNALLLGDSALYLCASSLEGIEQYFGPGTRLTVT.

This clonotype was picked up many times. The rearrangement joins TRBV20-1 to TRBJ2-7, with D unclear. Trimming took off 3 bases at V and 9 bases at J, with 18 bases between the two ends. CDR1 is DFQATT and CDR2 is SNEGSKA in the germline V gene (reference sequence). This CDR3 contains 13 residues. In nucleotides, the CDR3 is TGCAGTGCTAGTGGGCTGACGCAAATCGGGCAGTACTTC. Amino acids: CSASGLTQIGQYF.

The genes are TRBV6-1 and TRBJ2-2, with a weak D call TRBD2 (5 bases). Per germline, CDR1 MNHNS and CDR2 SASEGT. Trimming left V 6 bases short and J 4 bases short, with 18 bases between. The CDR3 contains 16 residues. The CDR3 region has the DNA TGTGCCAGCAGCCCGGGGAGAGCGGATGTCACCGGGGAGCTGTTTTTT. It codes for CASSPGRADVTGELFF.

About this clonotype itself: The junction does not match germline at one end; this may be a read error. The CDR3 spells CSVGGVHSGNTIYF. The CDR3 DNA follows: TGCAGCGTTGGGGGGGTCCACTCTGGGAACACCATATATTTT. The chain uses TRBV29-1 and TRBJ1-3; D might be TRBD1 (5 bases). Germline CDR1 and CDR2: SQVTM and ANQGSEA. This CDR3 has 14 residues.

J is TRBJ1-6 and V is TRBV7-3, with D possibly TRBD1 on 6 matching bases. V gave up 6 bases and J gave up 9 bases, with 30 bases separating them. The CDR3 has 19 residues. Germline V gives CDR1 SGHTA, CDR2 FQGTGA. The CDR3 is CASRPGTANTGGGFSPLHF. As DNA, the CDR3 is TGTGCCAGCAGGCCCGGGACGGCGAACACCGGGGGGGGCTTTTCACCCCTCCACTTT.

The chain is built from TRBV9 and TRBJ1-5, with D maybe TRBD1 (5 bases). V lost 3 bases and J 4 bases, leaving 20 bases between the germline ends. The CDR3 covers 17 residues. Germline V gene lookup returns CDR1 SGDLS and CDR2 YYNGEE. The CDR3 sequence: CASSGSRGSGGNQPQHF. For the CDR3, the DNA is TGTGCCAGCAGCGGATCCCGAGGCTCGGGGGGAAATCAGCCCCAGCATTTT.

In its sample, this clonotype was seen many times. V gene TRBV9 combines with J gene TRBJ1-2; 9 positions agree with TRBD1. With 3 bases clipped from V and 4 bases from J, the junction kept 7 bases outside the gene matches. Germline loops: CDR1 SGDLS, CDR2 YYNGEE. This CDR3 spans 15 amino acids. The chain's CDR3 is CASSATGGTSYGYTF. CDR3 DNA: TGTGCCAGCAGCGCCACAGGGGGCACCAGCTATGGCTACACCTTC.

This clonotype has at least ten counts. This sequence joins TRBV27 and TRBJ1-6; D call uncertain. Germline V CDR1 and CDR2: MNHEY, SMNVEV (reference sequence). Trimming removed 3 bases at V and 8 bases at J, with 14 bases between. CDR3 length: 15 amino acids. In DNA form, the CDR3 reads TGTGCCAGCAGTTTGCAGTCACTGTCGTATTCACCCCTCCACTTT. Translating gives CASSLQSLSYSPLHF.

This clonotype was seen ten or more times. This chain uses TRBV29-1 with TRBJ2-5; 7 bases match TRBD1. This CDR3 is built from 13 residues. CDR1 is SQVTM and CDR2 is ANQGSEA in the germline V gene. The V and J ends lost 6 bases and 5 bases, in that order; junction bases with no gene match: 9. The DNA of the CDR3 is TGCAGCGTCCTAACAGGGGCAGGGGAGACCCAGTACTTC. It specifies CSVLTGAGETQYF.

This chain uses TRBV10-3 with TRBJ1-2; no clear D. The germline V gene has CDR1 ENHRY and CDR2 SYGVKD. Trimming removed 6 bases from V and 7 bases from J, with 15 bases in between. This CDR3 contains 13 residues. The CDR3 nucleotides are TGTGCCATCAGCTTCGGGCACCTCAGTGGCTACACCTTC. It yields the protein CAISFGHLSGYTF.

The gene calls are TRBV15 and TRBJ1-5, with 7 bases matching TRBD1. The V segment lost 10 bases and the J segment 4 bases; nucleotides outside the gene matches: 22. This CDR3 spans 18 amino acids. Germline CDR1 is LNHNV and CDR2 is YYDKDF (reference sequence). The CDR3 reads CAISDRAFTGQKNQPQHF. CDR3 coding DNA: TGTGCCATTTCTGACAGGGCTTTTACGGGACAGAAAAATCAGCCCCAGCATTTT.

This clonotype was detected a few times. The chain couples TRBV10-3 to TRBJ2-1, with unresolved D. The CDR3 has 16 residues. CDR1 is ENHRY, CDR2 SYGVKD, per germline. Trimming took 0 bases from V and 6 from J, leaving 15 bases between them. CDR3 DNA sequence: TGTGCCATCAGTGAGTCGAGGCCCGGCGGTGGCAATGAGCAGTTCTTC. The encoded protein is CAISESRPGGGNEQFF.

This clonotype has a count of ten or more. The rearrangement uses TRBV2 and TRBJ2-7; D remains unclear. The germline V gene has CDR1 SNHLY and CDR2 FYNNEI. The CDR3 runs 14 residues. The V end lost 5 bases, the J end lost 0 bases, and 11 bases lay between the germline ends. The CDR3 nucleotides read TGTGCCAGCAGTAGCTTAATGGACTCCTACGAGCAGTACTTC. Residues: CASSSLMDSYEQYF.

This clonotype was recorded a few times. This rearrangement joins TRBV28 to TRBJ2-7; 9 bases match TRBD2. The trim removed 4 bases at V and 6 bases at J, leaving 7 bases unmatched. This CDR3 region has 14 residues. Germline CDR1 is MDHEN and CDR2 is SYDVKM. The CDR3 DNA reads TGTGCCAGCAGTTGGAATAGCGGGAGCGTCGAGCAGTACTTC. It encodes CASSWNSGSVEQYF.